The entry below describes one T cell receptor beta chain. These data come from a study of shared T cell receptors in the human thymus. Measured with immunoSEQ multiplex PCR; TCRdb has only the in-frame clones, and not every one. Here the sample spans 600,000 or so clones, about 89% being singletons. V gave up 6 bases and J gave up 5 bases; unmatched junction bases: 2. This CDR3 region has 13 residues. Germline V gives CDR1 MNHNY, CDR2 SVGAGI (reference sequence). These data were likewise used in another study, on human thymus T cells. From that second work: Obtained as resections during corrective heart surgery, the thymus tissue was then studied. Blood and thymic repertoires both appeared biased in V and J gene usage. Related research examined unrelated individuals and reported that their thymic repertoires overlapped highly.

The genes are TRBV6-6 and TRBJ2-1; 9 bases map to TRBD1. Sequenced sample: thymocytes. The receptor was derived from a boy under three years old with a congenital heart defect. The CDR3 sequence: CASRRDRDNEQFF. The CDR3 region has the DNA TGTGCCAGCAGGAGGGACAGGGACAATGAGCAGTTCTTC.